A single sample is the source of the 9 T cell receptor beta chains below, sequenced in a study of blood T cell repertoires in COVID-19. This table comes from immunoSEQ multiplex PCR, and its TCRdb copy is limited to in-frame clones, with some not included. The sample yields about 330,000 clones, about 89% seen once. The specimen sequenced was PBMCs or T cells enriched from blood (not recorded which). The receptors derive from a woman in her twenties or thirties who had recovered from COVID-19.

The chain couples TRBV18 to TRBJ1-4; 7 bases match TRBD1. V dropped 6 bases and J dropped 4; count of bases not matched to a gene: 8. CDR1 and CDR2 from the germline V gene are KGHSH and LQKENI. The CDR3 spans 15 residues. CDR3 in DNA: TGTGCCAGCTCCACTCTCGGGACAGTTAATGAAAAACTGTTTTTT. Translating it yields CASSTLGTVNEKLFF.

This clone was observed once. V and J are TRBV7-9 and TRBJ2-5; 8 positions match TRBD2. J was trimmed by 5 bases and V by 4 bases; bases with no gene match: 12. The CDR3 sequence is 16 residues long. Per the germline V gene, CDR1 is SEHNR and CDR2 is FQNEAQ (reference sequence). The CDR3 bases are TGTGCCAGCAGCTCCTCGGTGTCGGGGGGGCGGGAGACCCAGTACTTC. Protein product: CASSSSVSGGRETQYF.

V and J are TRBV2 and TRBJ2-1, with D possibly being TRBD1 (5 bases). Germline values: CDR1 SNHLY, CDR2 FYNNEI. This CDR3 has 15 residues. Trimming removed 6 bases at V and 7 bases at J, with 19 bases between. CDR3 in DNA: TGTGCCAGCAGCGAGGTTTTCTTAGGGGTTAATGAGCAGTTCTTC. The encoded protein is CASSEVFLGVNEQFF.

This clone was recorded only once. V usage is TRBV27 and J usage is TRBJ1-2, with TRBD1 identical over 10 bases. With V trimmed by 7 bases and J by 7 bases, 12 bases remained unmatched. This CDR3 region has 15 residues. CDR1 is MNHEY, CDR2 SMNVEV, per germline (reference sequence). The CDR3: CASTGWGQGQGGYTF. The CDR3 DNA follows: TGTGCCAGCACCGGGTGGGGACAGGGGCAGGGTGGCTACACCTTC.

The chain uses TRBV5-1 and TRBJ2-7; no firm D call. The germline CDR1 and CDR2 sequences are SGHRS and YFSETQ. Deletions cut 4 bases from V and 0 bases from J, with 11 bases between. The CDR3 loop spans 14 amino acids. The CDR3 region has the DNA TGCGCCAGCAGCCCCCCCCGGAGCTCCTACGAGCAGTACTTC. Encoded protein: CASSPPRSSYEQYF.

The rearrangement links TRBV11-3 to TRBJ2-2; D is ambiguous. The CDR3 runs 18 residues. Germline assignment: CDR1 SGHNT and CDR2 YENEEA. V lost 2 bases to trimming and J lost 1 base, with 17 bases between them. The CDR3 bases are TGTGCCAGCAGCTTAACAACGAACAGTCTCCGGAACACCGGGGAGCTGTTTTTT. Amino acid sequence: CASSLTTNSLRNTGELFF. The full variable domain, its missing parts supplied by reference TRBV11-3 and TRBJ2-2, is EAGVVQSPRYKIIEKKQPVAFWCNPISGHNTLYWYLQNLGQGPELLIRYENEEAVDDSQLPKDRFSAERLKGVDSTLKIQPAELGDSAVYLCASSLTTNSLRNTGELFFGEGSRLTVL.

V is TRBV10-3 and J is TRBJ1-5, with D possibly TRBD1 on 5 matching bases. The germline V gene encodes CDR1 ENHRY and CDR2 SYGVKD. CDR3 length: 18 amino acids. V shed 0 bases and J shed 2 bases, with 17 bases lying between them. CDR3 region: CAISESGGLGRGNQPQHF. The CDR3 DNA is TGTGCCATCAGTGAGTCTGGGGGACTCGGGCGTGGCAATCAGCCCCAGCATTTT.

Here the CDR3 DNA reads TGCGCCAGCAGCCAAGCCCCGGGAGCGAACTATGGCTACACCTTC. It codes for CASSQAPGANYGYTF. This rearrangement joins TRBV4-1 to TRBJ1-2, with D hard to call. CDR1 and CDR2 from the germline V gene are MGHRA and YSYEKL. This CDR3 is 15 amino acids long. V lost 1 base and J lost 2, with 11 bases in between.

This chain uses TRBV7-9 with TRBJ1-1; TRBD1 is a possible D gene (6 bases). CDR1 is SEHNR, CDR2 FQNEAQ, per germline (reference sequence). Trimming cost V 7 bases and J 2 bases, with 11 bases left between them. This CDR3 spans 13 amino acids. The CDR3 sequence is CASKKQGNTEAFF. In nucleotides, the CDR3 is TGTGCCAGCAAGAAACAGGGCAACACTGAAGCTTTCTTT.